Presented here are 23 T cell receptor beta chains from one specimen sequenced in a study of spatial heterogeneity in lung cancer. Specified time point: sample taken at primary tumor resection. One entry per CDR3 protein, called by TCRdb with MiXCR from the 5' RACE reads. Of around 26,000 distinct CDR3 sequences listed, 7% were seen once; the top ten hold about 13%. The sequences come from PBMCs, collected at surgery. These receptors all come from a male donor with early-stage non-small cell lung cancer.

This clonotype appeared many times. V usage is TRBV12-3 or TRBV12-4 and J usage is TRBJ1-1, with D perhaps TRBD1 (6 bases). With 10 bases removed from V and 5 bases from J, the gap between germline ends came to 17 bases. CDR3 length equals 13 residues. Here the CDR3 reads CAIPARGRTEAFF. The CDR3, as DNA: TGTGCCATCCCAGCCAGGGGTCGAACTGAAGCTTTCTTT.

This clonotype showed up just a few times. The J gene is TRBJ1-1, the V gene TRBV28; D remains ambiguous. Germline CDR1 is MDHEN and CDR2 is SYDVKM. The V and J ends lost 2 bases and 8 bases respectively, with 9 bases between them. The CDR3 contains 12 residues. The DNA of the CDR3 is TGTGCCAGCAGTTTAGAGGGCCAAGAAGCTTTCTTT. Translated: CASSLEGQEAFF.

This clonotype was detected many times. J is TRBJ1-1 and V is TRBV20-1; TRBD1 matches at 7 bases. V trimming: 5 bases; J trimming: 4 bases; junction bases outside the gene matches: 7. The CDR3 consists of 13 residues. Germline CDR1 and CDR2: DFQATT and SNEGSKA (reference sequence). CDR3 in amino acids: CSAESGGSTEAFF. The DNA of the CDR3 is TGCAGTGCTGAATCAGGGGGTAGCACTGAAGCTTTCTTT.

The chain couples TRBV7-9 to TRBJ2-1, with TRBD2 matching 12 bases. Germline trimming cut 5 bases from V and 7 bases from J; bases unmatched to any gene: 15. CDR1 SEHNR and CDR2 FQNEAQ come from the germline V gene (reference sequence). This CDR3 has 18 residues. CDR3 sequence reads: CASSHTTNLAGGMNEQFF. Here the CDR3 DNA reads TGTGCCAGCAGCCACACCACAAATCTAGCGGGAGGGATGAATGAGCAGTTCTTC.

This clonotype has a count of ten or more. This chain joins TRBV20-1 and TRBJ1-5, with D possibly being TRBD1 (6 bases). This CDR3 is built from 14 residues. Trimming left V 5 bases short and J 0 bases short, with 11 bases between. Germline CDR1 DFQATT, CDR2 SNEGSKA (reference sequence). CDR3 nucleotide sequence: TGCAGTGCTTTCCAGGGGAATAGCAATCAGCCCCAGCATTTT. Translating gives CSAFQGNSNQPQHF.

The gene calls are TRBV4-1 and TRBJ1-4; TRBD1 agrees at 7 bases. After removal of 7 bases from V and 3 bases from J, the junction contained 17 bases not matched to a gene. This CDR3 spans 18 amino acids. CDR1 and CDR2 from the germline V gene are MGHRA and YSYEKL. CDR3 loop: CASTKTLGQGVSNEKLFF. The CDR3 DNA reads TGCGCCAGCACCAAGACCCTAGGGCAGGGGGTGTCTAATGAAAAACTGTTTTTT.

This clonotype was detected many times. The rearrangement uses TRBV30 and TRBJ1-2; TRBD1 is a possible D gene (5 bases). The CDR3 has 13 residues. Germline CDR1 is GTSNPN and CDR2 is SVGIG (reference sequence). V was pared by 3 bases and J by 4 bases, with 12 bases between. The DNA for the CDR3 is TGTGCCTGGAGGACCAGGGTTTCCTATGGCTACACCTTC. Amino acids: CAWRTRVSYGYTF.

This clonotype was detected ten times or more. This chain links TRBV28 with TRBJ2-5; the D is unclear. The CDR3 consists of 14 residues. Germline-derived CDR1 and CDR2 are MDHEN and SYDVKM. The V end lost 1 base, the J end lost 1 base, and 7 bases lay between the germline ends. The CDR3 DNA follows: TGTGCCAGCAGTTTATCGTGGGGCCAAGAGACCCAGTACTTC. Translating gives CASSLSWGQETQYF.

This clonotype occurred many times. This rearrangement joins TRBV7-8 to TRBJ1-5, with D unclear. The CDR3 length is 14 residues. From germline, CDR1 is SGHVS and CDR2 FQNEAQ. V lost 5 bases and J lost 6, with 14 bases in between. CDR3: CASSPNQGSQPQHF. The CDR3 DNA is TGTGCCAGCAGCCCGAACCAAGGTAGTCAGCCCCAGCATTTT.

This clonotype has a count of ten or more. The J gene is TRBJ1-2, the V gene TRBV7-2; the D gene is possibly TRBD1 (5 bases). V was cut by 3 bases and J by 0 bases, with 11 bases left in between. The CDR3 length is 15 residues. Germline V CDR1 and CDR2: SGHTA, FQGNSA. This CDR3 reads CASSFYWGANYGYTF. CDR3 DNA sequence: TGTGCCAGCAGCTTCTACTGGGGGGCTAACTATGGCTACACCTTC.

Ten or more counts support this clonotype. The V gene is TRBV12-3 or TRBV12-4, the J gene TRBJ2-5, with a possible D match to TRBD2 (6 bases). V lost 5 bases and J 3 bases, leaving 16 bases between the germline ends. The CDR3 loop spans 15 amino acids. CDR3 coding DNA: TGTGCCAGCAGTAAGGAGTGGAGGGTTGAAGAGACCCAGTACTTC. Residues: CASSKEWRVEETQYF.

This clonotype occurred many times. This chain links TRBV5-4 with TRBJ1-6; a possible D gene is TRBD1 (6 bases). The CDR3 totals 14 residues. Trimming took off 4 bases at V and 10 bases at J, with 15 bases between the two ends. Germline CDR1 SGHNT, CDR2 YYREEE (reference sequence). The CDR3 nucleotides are TGTGCCAGCAGCATACAGGGTATGGGCTCACCCCTCCACTTT. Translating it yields CASSIQGMGSPLHF.

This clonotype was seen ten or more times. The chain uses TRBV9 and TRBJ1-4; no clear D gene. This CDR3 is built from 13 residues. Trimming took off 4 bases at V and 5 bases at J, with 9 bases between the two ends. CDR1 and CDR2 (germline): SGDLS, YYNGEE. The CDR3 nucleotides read TGTGCCAGCAGCCCGATTGGGAATGAAAAACTGTTTTTT. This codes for CASSPIGNEKLFF. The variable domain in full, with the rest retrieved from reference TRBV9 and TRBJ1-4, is DSGVTQTPKHLITATGQRVTLRCSPRSGDLSVYWYQQSLDQGLQFLIQYYNGEERAKGNILERFSAQQFPDLHSELNLSSLELGDSALYFCASSPIGNEKLFFGSGTQLSVL.

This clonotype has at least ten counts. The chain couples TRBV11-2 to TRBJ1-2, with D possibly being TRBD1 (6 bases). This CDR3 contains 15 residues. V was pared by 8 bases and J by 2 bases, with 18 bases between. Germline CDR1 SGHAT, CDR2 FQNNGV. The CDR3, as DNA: TGTGCCAGCGGCCAACCCTGGGGGCCAAACTATGGCTACACCTTC. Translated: CASGQPWGPNYGYTF.

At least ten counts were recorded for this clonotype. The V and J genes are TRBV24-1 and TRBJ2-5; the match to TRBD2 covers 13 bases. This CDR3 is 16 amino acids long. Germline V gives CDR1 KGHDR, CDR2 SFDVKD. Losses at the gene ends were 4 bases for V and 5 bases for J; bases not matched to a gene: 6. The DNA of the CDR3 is TGTGCCACCAGTGAAACTAGCGGGAGGGCCGTGGAGACCCAGTACTTC. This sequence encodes CATSETSGRAVETQYF.

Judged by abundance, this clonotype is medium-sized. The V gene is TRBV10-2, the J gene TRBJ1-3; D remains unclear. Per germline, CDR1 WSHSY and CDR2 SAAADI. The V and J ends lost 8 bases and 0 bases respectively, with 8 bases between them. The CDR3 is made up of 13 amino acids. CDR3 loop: CASGVSSGNTIYF. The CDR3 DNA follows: TGCGCCAGCGGGGTCAGCTCTGGAAACACCATATATTTT.

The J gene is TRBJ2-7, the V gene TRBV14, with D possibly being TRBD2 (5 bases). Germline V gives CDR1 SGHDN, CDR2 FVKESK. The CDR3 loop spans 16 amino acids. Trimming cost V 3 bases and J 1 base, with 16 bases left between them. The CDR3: CASSQRSGFLSYEQYF. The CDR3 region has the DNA TGTGCCAGCAGCCAGAGATCGGGGTTCCTTTCCTACGAGCAGTACTTC. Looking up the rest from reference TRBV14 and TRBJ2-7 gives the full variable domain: EAGVTQFPSHSVIEKGQTVTLRCDPISGHDNLYWYRRVMGKEIKFLLHFVKESKQDESGMPNNRFLAERTGGTYSTLKVQPAELEDSGVYFCASSQRSGFLSYEQYFGPGTRLTVT.

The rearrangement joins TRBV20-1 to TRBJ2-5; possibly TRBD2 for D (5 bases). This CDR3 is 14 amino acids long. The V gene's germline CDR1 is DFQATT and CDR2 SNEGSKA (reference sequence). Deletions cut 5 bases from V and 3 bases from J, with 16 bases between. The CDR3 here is CSAPRTPGEETQYF. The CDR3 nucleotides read TGCAGTGCTCCTCGGACTCCCGGCGAAGAGACCCAGTACTTC.

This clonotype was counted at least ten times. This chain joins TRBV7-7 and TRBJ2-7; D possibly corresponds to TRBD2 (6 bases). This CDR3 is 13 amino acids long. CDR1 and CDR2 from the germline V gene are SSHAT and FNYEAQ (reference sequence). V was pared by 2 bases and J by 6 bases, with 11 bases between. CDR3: CASSLPGATEQYF. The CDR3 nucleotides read TGTGCCAGCAGCTTACCGGGAGCAACCGAGCAGTACTTC.

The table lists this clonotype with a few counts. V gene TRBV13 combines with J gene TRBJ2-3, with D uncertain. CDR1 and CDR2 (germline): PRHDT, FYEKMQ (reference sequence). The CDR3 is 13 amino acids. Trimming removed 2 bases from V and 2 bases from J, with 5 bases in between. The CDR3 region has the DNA TGTGCCAGCAGCTTACGGTTCACAGATACGCAGTATTTT. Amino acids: CASSLRFTDTQYF. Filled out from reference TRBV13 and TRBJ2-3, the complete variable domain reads AAGVIQSPRHLIKEKRETATLKCYPIPRHDTVYWYQQGPGQDPQFLISFYEKMQSDKGSIPDRFSAQQFSDYHSELNMSSLELGDSALYFCASSLRFTDTQYFGPGTRLTVL.

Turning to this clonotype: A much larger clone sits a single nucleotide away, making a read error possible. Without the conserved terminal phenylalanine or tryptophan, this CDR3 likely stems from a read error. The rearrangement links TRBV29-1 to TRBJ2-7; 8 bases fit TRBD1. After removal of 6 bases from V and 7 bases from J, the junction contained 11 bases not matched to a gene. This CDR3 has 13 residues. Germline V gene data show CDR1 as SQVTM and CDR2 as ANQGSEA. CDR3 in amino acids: CSVAQGEGSEQYY. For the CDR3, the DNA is TGCAGCGTAGCACAGGGGGAAGGATCTGAGCAGTACTAC.

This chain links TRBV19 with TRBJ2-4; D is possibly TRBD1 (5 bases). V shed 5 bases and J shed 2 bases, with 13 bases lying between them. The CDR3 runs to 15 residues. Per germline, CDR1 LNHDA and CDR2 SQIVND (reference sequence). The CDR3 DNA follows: TGTGCCAGTAGTGGGGCTTGGGTCTCCAAAAACATTCAGTACTTC. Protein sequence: CASSGAWVSKNIQYF.

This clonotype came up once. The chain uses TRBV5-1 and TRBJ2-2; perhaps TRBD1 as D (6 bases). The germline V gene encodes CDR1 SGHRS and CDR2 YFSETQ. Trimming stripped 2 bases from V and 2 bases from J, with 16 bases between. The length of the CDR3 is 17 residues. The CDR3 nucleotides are TGCGCCAGCAGCTTTTGGTCGACAGGATCTAACACCGGGGAGCTGTTTTTT. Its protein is CASSFWSTGSNTGELFF.